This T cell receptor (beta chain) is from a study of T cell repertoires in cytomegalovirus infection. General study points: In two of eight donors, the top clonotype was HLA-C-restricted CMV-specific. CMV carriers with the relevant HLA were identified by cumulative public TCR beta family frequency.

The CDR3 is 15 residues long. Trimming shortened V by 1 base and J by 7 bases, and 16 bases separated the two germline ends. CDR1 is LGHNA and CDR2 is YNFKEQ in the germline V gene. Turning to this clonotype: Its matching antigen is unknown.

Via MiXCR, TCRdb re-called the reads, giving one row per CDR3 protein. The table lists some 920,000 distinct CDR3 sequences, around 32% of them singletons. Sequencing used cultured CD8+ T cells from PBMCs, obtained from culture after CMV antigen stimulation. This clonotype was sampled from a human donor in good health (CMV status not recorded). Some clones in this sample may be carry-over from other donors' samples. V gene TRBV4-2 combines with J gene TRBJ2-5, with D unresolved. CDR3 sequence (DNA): TGTGCCAGCAGCCAAGGGGCCTGGGCCTTAGGGACCCAGTACTTC. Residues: CASSQGAWALGTQYF.